Reported below is one T cell receptor (beta chain). The target antigen is unknown. Using constant-segment primers, 5'RACE produced TCR alpha and TCR beta cDNA libraries carrying sample barcodes and UMIs. One entry per CDR3 protein results from TCRdb running MiXCR on the 5' RACE reads. This sample has more than 110,000 distinct CDR3 sequences, with 13% to 15% found just once. These data originate in a study of T-cell memory formation after mild COVID-19. From germline, CDR1 is SQVTM and CDR2 ANQGSEA. V lost 4 bases, J lost 0 bases, and 7 bases lay in between. The CDR3 is made up of 12 amino acids. Study findings and constraints: Contracting CD4+ clones lay largely in CM and EM, with CD8+ ones residing in EMRA. The study found balanced CD4/CD8 in clones contracting day 15 to 85 and a CD4+ lean in later expanders.

The sequence was obtained from an adult woman who had mild COVID-19 (a few samples of this study predate the infection). Cell type and time point are not known. The chain combines TRBV29-1 with TRBJ2-7; D unclear. The sequenced sample consisted of PBMCs or a T cell subset sorted from them (not recorded which). The CDR3 DNA reads TGCAGCGTTGTAAGTAGCTCCTACGAGCAGTACTTC. It specifies CSVVSSSYEQYF.